The 8 T cell receptor beta chains below all came from one sample that was sequenced in a study of cytomegalovirus exposure and HLA in healthy donors. Use of 60 Vbeta and 13 Jbeta primers characterized the PCR. Method: immunoSEQ multiplex PCR; TCRdb's copy keeps in-frame clones and lacks some. The sample records around 170,000 clones, around 80% being singletons. Sequenced: PBMCs. These receptors were taken from a young man in good health and CMV-seronegative.

This clone was recorded once. This chain uses TRBV4-2 with TRBJ2-3, with TRBD1 as a possible D gene (6 bases). Germline V gene sequence: CDR1 LGHNA, CDR2 YNFKEQ. The V and J ends lost 3 bases and 4 bases respectively, with 20 bases between them. The CDR3 is 17 residues long. The CDR3 region has the DNA TGTGCCAGCAGCCATGGGGGACAAGGTTTTAGGGCAGATACGCAGTATTTT. Residues: CASSHGGQGFRADTQYF.

The chain couples TRBV9 to TRBJ2-3; 11 nucleotides match TRBD2. The length of the CDR3 is 16 residues. The germline V gene encodes CDR1 SGDLS and CDR2 YYNGEE. The V and J ends lost 3 bases and 1 base, in that order; junction bases with no gene match: 4. The CDR3 is CASSAIAGGGTDTQYF. CDR3 nucleotides: TGTGCCAGCAGCGCCATAGCGGGGGGGGGCACAGATACGCAGTATTTT.

The V call is TRBV2, the J call TRBJ1-1, with 8 bases aligning to TRBD1. The germline V gene has CDR1 SNHLY and CDR2 FYNNEI. CDR3 length: 15 residues. V lost 1 base to trimming and J lost 4 bases; unmatched junction nucleotides: 5. As DNA, the CDR3 is TGTGCCAGCAGTGAAGGGGACAGGCGGACCACTGAAGCTTTCTTT. It encodes CASSEGDRRTTEAFF.

This rearrangement joins TRBV28 to TRBJ1-2; 12 bases are a match to TRBD1. V lost 2 bases and J lost 5; bases outside the gene matches: 3. CDR1 MDHEN and CDR2 SYDVKM come from the germline V gene. CDR3 length: 15 residues. The CDR3 nucleotides are TGTGCCAGCAGTTTAGGGACAGGGGGCTTGTATGGCTACACCTTC. Encoded protein: CASSLGTGGLYGYTF.

The V call is TRBV6-1, the J call TRBJ1-2, with TRBD1 matching over 7 bases. Trimming at V came to 6 bases and at J to 8 bases, leaving 12 bases not matched to a gene. Per germline, CDR1 MNHNS and CDR2 SASEGT. CDR3 length equals 14 residues. The CDR3 sequence is CASREDRINRGYTF. CDR3 in DNA: TGTGCCAGCAGGGAGGACAGGATAAATCGCGGCTACACCTTC.

The rearrangement uses TRBV5-4 and TRBJ2-5; tentatively, D is TRBD2 (6 bases). The CDR3 has 13 amino acids. The germline V gene has CDR1 SGHNT and CDR2 YYREEE (reference sequence). Trimming cost V 3 bases and J 2 bases, with 8 bases left between them. The CDR3 here is CASSSRGQETQYF. The CDR3 DNA is TGTGCCAGCAGCTCTCGGGGGCAAGAGACCCAGTACTTC.

The rearrangement joins TRBV6-1 to TRBJ2-3; 8 bases map to TRBD2. Germline V CDR1 and CDR2: MNHNS, SASEGT. The CDR3 sequence is 15 residues long. Trimming cost V 6 bases and J 0 bases; bases outside gene matches: 5. CDR3 nucleotide sequence: TGTGCCAGCAGGGCACTAGCGGCTAGCACAGATACGCAGTATTTT. This codes for CASRALAASTDTQYF.

The genes are TRBV5-1 and TRBJ2-3, with D uncertain. The CDR3 extends over 16 amino acids. Germline V gene lookup returns CDR1 SGHRS and CDR2 YFSETQ. The germline V and J ends were trimmed by 0 bases and 4 bases, with 15 bases remaining between them. Written as DNA, the CDR3 is TGCGCCAGCAGCTTGGCAATCGGGTTGAGCCCAGATACGCAGTATTTT. Its translation is CASSLAIGLSPDTQYF.